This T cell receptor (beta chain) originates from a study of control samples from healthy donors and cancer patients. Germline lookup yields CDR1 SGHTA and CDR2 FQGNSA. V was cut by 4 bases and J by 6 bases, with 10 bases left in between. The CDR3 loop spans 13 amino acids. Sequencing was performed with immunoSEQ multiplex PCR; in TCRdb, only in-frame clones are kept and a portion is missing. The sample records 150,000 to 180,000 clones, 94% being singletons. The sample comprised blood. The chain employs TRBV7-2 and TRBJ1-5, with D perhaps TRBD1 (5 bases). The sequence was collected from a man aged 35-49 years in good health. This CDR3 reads CASSSGTGQPQHF. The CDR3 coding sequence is TGTGCCAGCAGCTCAGGGACCGGTCAGCCCCAGCATTTT.